A selection of T cell receptor beta chains follows, all from one sample in a study of T-cell reconstitution after alpha-beta-depleted transplantation in children. TCRdb re-analysed the PCR reads in MiXCR, keeping a single row per CDR3 protein. The repertoire consists of hundreds of thousands of distinct CDR3 sequences, with 13% occurring once and the leading ten covering 2% to 2.5%. The sample in question was PBMCs, mostly from graft donor cells, obtained 360 days after TCRalphabeta/CD19-depleted stem cell transplant. Source of these receptors: a male patient between 10 and 17 years old who had a stem cell transplant for acute myeloid leukemia, so the T cells may come from the graft donor. The CDR3 runs from the conserved cysteine through the conserved F or W. A D gene is named only where the DNA matches it firmly. For some rows the clone size is stated as once, few or many, or as a class when expanded; others skip it.

clone size,V gene,D gene,J gene,CDR3 DNA,CDR3 protein
few,TRBV4-3,-,TRBJ1-5,TGCGCCAGCAGCCAAGATCCCCCCGGGCGTTATAGCAATCAGCCCCAGCATTTT,CASSQDPPGRYSNQPQHF
-,TRBV28,TRBD2,TRBJ2-3,TGTGCCAGCAGTTTCCTAGCGGGGTGGGCAGATACGCAGTATTTT,CASSFLAGWADTQYF
-,TRBV10-3,TRBD2,TRBJ2-7,TGTGCCATCAGTTTAGCGGGAGAGTCCTACGAGCAGTACTTC,CAISLAGESYEQYF
-,TRBV28,TRBD2,TRBJ2-1,TGTGCCAGCAGTCCACTAGCGGGAGAATGGCGAATACGAGATGAGCAGTTCTTC,CASSPLAGEWRIRDEQFF
many,TRBV5-1,-,TRBJ2-1,TGCGCCAGCAGCGTGGGTAGCGGGTACACACAGGGTGAGCAGTTCTTC,CASSVGSGYTQGEQFF
-,TRBV15,TRBD2,TRBJ2-1,TGTGCCACCCAACGGGCGCGTGGGCGGGAGGGCCGCAATGAGCAGTTCTTC,CATQRARGREGRNEQFF
few,TRBV24-1,-,TRBJ1-1,TGTGCCACCAGTGATACGGACAGAGATGAAGCTTTCTTT,CATSDTDRDEAFF
few,TRBV7-3,-,TRBJ2-7,TGTGCCAGCAGTCAAGCCCAGGGTTGGGAGCAGTACTTC,CASSQAQGWEQYF
few,TRBV30,TRBD1,TRBJ2-7,TGTGCCTGGAGTGGGACAGGGGGACGTAACTTC,CAWSGTGGRNF
many,TRBV12-3/TRBV12-4,TRBD2,TRBJ2-2,TGTGCCAGCAGTTTAGGGCTAGCGGGCCGCATCGGGGAGCTGTTTTTT,CASSLGLAGRIGELFF